At least ten counts were recorded for the clone carrying this TCR beta chain. Its specificity is unknown. This sample is part of a study of T cell repertoires in cytomegalovirus infection. Background on the study: CMV infection together with matching HLA type was indicated by public TCR beta signatures.

Study findings and constraints: Pooled public TCR beta family frequency picked out CMV carriers with the relevant HLA. Predominance within the ex vivo response was attributable to HLA-C-restricted CMV-specific TCR beta clonotypes.

TCRdb fed the reads into MiXCR, producing one record per CDR3 protein. Of about 330,000 distinct CDR3 sequences listed, over 7.5% were seen once; the top ten hold around 4%. This CDR3 spans 12 amino acids. Germline V gene data show CDR1 as SGHTA and CDR2 as FQGNSA. The V end was cut by 1 base, the J end by 6 bases, with 3 bases between. This clonotype was sampled from a human donor in good health (CMV status not recorded). Some clones in this sample may be carry-over from other donors' samples. This chain links TRBV7-2 with TRBJ2-2; D remains ambiguous. Source material: PBMCs. CDR3 in amino acids: CASSLGAGELFF. DNA for the CDR3: TGTGCCAGCAGCTTAGGAGCCGGGGAGCTGTTTTTT.